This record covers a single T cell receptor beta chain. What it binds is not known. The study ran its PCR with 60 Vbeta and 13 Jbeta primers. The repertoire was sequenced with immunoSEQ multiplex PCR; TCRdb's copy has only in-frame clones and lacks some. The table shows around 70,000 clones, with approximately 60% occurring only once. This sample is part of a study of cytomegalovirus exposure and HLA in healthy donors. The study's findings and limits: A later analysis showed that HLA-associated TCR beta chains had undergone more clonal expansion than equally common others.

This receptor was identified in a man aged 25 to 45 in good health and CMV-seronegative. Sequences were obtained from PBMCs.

The chain's CDR3 is CASSQSQETQYF. CDR3 coding DNA: TGTGCCAGCAGCCAATCACAAGAGACCCAGTACTTC. The chain combines TRBV9 with TRBJ2-5; D is uncertain. This CDR3 contains 12 residues. Germline lookup yields CDR1 SGDLS and CDR2 YYNGEE. V was clipped by 4 bases and J by 2 bases, with 6 bases between them.